The rows below give T cell receptor beta chains drawn from one sample of a study of T-cell reconstitution after alpha-beta-depleted transplantation in children. Each CDR3 protein is one row after TCRdb ran MiXCR on the PCR reads. The sample holds about 580,000 distinct CDR3 sequences, 20% to 25% seen once. The sequenced sample was PBMCs, mostly from graft donor cells, obtained 360 days after TCRalphabeta/CD19-depleted stem cell transplant. These receptors were collected from a boy in the first two years of life who had a stem cell transplant for acute myeloid leukemia, so the T cells may come from the graft donor. CDR3s include the opening cysteine and the closing phenylalanine or tryptophan.

>TRBJ2-5|TRBV7-9
CASSLSGDSEETQYF
>TRBJ2-2|TRBV6-2/TRBV6-3
CASSYSIGGLDTGELFF
>TRBJ1-2|TRBV20-1
CSARWGGRPYGYTF
>TRBJ2-3|TRBV20-1
CSARMGGHDTQYF
>TRBJ2-4|TRBV6-5
CASSYDTSNIQYF
>TRBJ2-5|TRBV20-1
CSTARGVETQYF
>TRBJ2-5|TRBV10-3
CAISESGQEETQYF
>TRBJ2-7|TRBV13
CASSSRSGTLSYEQYF
>TRBJ2-2|TRBV6-1
CASWATNTGELFF
>TRBJ2-5|TRBV4-3
CASSQDRQSRETQYF
>TRBJ2-5|TRBV5-1
CASSIGQVHLGETQYF
>TRBJ1-5|TRBV15
CATSGKGANQPQHF
>TRBJ2-3|TRBV20-1
CSAAGTSGYTDTQYF
>TRBJ2-1|TRBV7-2
CASSHRRGASYNEQFF
>TRBJ2-5|TRBV12-3/TRBV12-4
CASSLAGTGARGTQYF
>TRBJ1-6|TRBV28
CASSPDPSYNSPLHF
>TRBJ2-5|TRBV3-1
CASSSGGLETQYF
>TRBJ2-2|TRBV12-3/TRBV12-4
CASSPRARGELFF
>TRBJ1-5|TRBV5-1
CASSLSGQGAGNQPQHF
>TRBJ2-7|TRBV7-9
CASSFKGTSYEQYF
>TRBJ2-5|TRBV11-2
CASSLSLAGETQYF
>TRBJ2-2|TRBV29-1
CSGRRGPGELFF
>TRBJ2-6|TRBV28
CASSFLLGPGANVLTF
>TRBJ2-3|TRBV20-1
CSAERDRPTDTQYF
>TRBJ2-6|TRBV6-1
CASSEATARSGANVLTF